Presented here are 31 T cell receptor beta chains from one specimen sequenced in a study of radiotherapy plus CTLA-4 blockade in lung cancer. Generated by immunoSEQ multiplex PCR, the TCRdb table keeps only in-frame clones and is missing some. The sample yields about 97,000 clones, 60% to 75% seen once. Sequences were derived from peripheral blood, sampled from a patient treated with radiotherapy plus ipilimumab. These receptors all come from a human donor with non-small cell lung cancer who had a partial response to radiotherapy plus ipilimumab. Some clones in this sample may be carry-over from other donors' samples.

A few counts support this clone. The genes are TRBV30 and TRBJ2-1; a possible D gene is TRBD2 (6 bases). The V and J ends lost 5 bases and 0 bases respectively, with 11 bases between them. Germline assignment: CDR1 GTSNPN and CDR2 SVGIG (reference sequence). The CDR3 is made up of 14 amino acids. The CDR3 nucleotides read TGTGCCTGGTCTCGGGGGAGCTCCTACAATGAGCAGTTCTTC. Residues: CAWSRGSSYNEQFF.

This clone has a single count. The chain carries TRBV5-3 and TRBJ1-3; 10 positions match TRBD1. TRBV5-3 is an ORF, with its function uncertain. The CDR3 has 17 amino acids. Trimming cost V 4 bases and J 1 base; bases outside gene matches: 8. CDR3 loop: CARSRPGQGISGNTIYF. The CDR3 coding sequence is TGTGCCAGAAGCAGGCCGGGACAGGGGATTTCTGGAAACACCATATATTTT.

CDR3 protein: CASSRQGLPYEQYF. For the CDR3, the DNA is TGTGCCAGCAGCCGACAGGGACTCCCCTACGAGCAGTACTTC. This chain links TRBV6-5 with TRBJ2-7; TRBD1 is a possible D gene (7 bases). V gave up 6 bases and J gave up 2 bases, with 14 bases separating them. The germline CDR1 and CDR2 sequences are MNHEY and SVGAGI. This CDR3 is built from 14 residues.

The chain links TRBV28 to TRBJ2-7; D not resolved. The V gene's germline CDR1 is MDHEN and CDR2 SYDVKM. The germline V and J ends were trimmed by 3 bases and 3 bases, with 3 bases remaining between them. The CDR3 runs to 11 residues. As DNA, the CDR3 is TGTGCCAGCAGTTTCAACTACGAGCAGTACTTC. Amino acid sequence: CASSFNYEQYF.

The sample holds many counts of this clone. The chain carries TRBV4-2 and TRBJ1-2, with a possible D match to TRBD1 (5 bases). The CDR3 sequence is 14 residues long. From germline, CDR1 is LGHNA and CDR2 YNFKEQ. V shed 0 bases and J shed 6 bases, with 11 bases lying between them. CDR3 nucleotides: TGTGCCAGCAGCCAAGATTCCAGGGAGGATGGCTACACCTTC. It is translated as CASSQDSREDGYTF.

This rearrangement joins TRBV5-1 to TRBJ2-3, with 8 bases fitting TRBD2. The J segment lost 5 bases and the V segment lost 1 base, leaving 6 bases of the junction unmatched. Per the germline V gene, CDR1 is SGHRS and CDR2 is YFSETQ. CDR3 length equals 15 residues. CDR3 residues: CASSLRGGLIDTQYF. The CDR3 coding sequence is TGCGCCAGCAGCTTGCGGGGGGGCCTTATAGATACGCAGTATTTT.

The V gene is TRBV7-2, the J gene TRBJ2-7; TRBD1 agrees at 7 bases. The CDR3 totals 14 residues. CDR1 and CDR2 (germline): SGHTA, FQGNSA. V trimming: 2 bases; J trimming: 1 base; junction bases outside the gene matches: 2. CDR3 residues: CASSLRDRSYEQYF. As DNA, the CDR3 is TGTGCCAGCAGCTTACGGGACAGATCCTACGAGCAGTACTTC.

The gene calls are TRBV5-1 and TRBJ2-1; 9 bases are shared with TRBD2. The CDR3 extends over 16 amino acids. Losses at the gene ends were 5 bases for V and 2 bases for J; bases not matched to a gene: 8. The germline V gene encodes CDR1 SGHRS and CDR2 YFSETQ. CDR3 sequence: CASRRHSGGTYNEQFF. The CDR3 DNA is TGCGCCAGCAGACGACATAGCGGGGGCACCTACAATGAGCAGTTCTTC.

The genes are TRBV28 and TRBJ1-5, with D possibly being TRBD1 (6 bases). The germline gives CDR1 MDHEN, CDR2 SYDVKM. The CDR3 length is 16 residues. Trimming removed 2 bases at V and 0 bases at J, with 11 bases between. The CDR3 nucleotides are TGTGCCAGCAGTTTAGGTACAGGGATTAGCAATCAGCCCCAGCATTTT. Protein product: CASSLGTGISNQPQHF. The full variable domain, in which reference TRBV28 and TRBJ1-5 provide the parts outside the CDR3, is DVKVTQSSRYLVKRTGEKVFLECVQDMDHENMFWYRQDPGLGLRLIYFSYDVKMKEKGDIPEGYSVSREKKERFSLILESASTNQTSMYLCASSLGTGISNQPQHFGDGTRLSIL.

This chain's CDR3 is CASSERINTEAFF. The CDR3 DNA is TGTGCCAGCAGCGAGCGAATAAACACTGAAGCTTTCTTT. The V gene is TRBV7-8, the J gene TRBJ1-1, with D unclear. This CDR3 has 13 amino acids. Per the germline V gene, CDR1 is SGHVS and CDR2 is FQNEAQ. With 5 bases removed from V and 2 bases from J, the gap between germline ends came to 9 bases.

The rearrangement links TRBV7-9 to TRBJ1-1, with D possibly matching TRBD1 (6 bases). Trimming stripped 6 bases from V and 0 bases from J, with 17 bases between. This CDR3 spans 16 amino acids. The germline CDR1 and CDR2 sequences are SEHNR and FQNEAQ (reference sequence). The CDR3 region is CASSHDRLGMNTEAFF. Written as DNA, the CDR3 is TGTGCCAGCAGTCACGACAGGTTGGGGATGAACACTGAAGCTTTCTTT.

The chain uses TRBV6-6 and TRBJ2-1, with 7 bases that match TRBD2. The CDR3 spans 13 residues. CDR1 MNHNY and CDR2 SVGAGI come from the germline V gene (reference sequence). Trimming took 7 bases from V and 7 from J; bases not matched to a gene: 7. As DNA, the CDR3 is TGTGCCAGCACTTGGGGACTAACGAATGAGCAGTTCTTC. It is translated as CASTWGLTNEQFF.

The chain carries TRBV6-6 and TRBJ1-5, with TRBD1 as a possible D gene (6 bases). Trimming took off 7 bases at V and 3 bases at J, with 19 bases between the two ends. The germline V gene encodes CDR1 MNHNY and CDR2 SVGAGI (reference sequence). The CDR3 spans 16 residues. The CDR3 reads CASTGTGTPNNQPQHF. CDR3 nucleotide sequence: TGTGCCAGCACCGGAACCGGGACACCAAACAATCAGCCCCAGCATTTT.

The chain employs TRBV6-5 and TRBJ1-2; 11 bases are a match to TRBD1. The trim removed 4 bases at V and 6 bases at J, leaving 7 bases unmatched. The germline V gene encodes CDR1 MNHEY and CDR2 SVGAGI. This CDR3 spans 15 amino acids. The CDR3 loop reads CASSSWTGGANGYTF. The CDR3 nucleotides read TGTGCCAGCAGTTCGTGGACAGGGGGCGCGAATGGCTACACCTTC.

This chain connects TRBV18 to TRBJ2-7; D perhaps matches TRBD1 (6 bases). Germline CDR1 is KGHSH and CDR2 is LQKENI. V was clipped by 4 bases and J by 7 bases, with 11 bases between them. This CDR3 is 12 amino acids long. The CDR3 DNA is TGTGCCAGCTCACAGGGTAGGGGGGAGCAGTACTTC. Residues: CASSQGRGEQYF.

The chain has TRBV29-1 and TRBJ1-3, with D possibly matching TRBD1 (5 bases). CDR3 length equals 13 residues. CDR1 and CDR2 (germline): SQVTM, ANQGSEA. In DNA, the CDR3 is TGCGGCGCTGAGGGGAGAGATCGAAACACCATATATTTT. This translates into CGAEGRDRNTIYF.

CDR3 in DNA: TGTGCCAGCAGCAAAGGGGAAAACAGGGGGCTACCAAAAGAGACCCAGTACTTC. It translates to CASSKGENRGLPKETQYF. This chain uses TRBV21-1 with TRBJ2-5; TRBD1 reflects the table's D call only, with no check against the DNA. TRBV21-1 is deemed a pseudogene. The CDR3 length is 18 residues.

The chain joins TRBV19 to TRBJ1-1; D may be TRBD1 (5 bases). The CDR3 is 14 amino acids. The V gene lost 9 bases and the J gene lost 1 base, with 15 bases spanning the gap. Germline V gives CDR1 LNHDA, CDR2 SQIVND (reference sequence). CDR3 sequence (DNA): TGTGCCAGCAACTCCGACAGCCGGAACACTGAAGCTTTCTTT. It is translated as CASNSDSRNTEAFF.

The chain has TRBV28 and TRBJ1-1; no firm D call. The V end lost 5 bases, the J end lost 5 bases, and 9 bases lay between the germline ends. CDR3 size: 12 residues. Germline assignment: CDR1 MDHEN and CDR2 SYDVKM. The CDR3 DNA reads as TGTGCCAGCAGTCCTAGAGTAACTGAAGCTTTCTTT. This sequence encodes CASSPRVTEAFF.

The rearrangement links TRBV15 to TRBJ2-6; maybe TRBD2 (5 bases). Trimming cost V 2 bases and J 0 bases, with 8 bases left between them. The CDR3 has 16 residues. Germline V CDR1 and CDR2: LNHNV, YYDKDF (reference sequence). CDR3 residues: CATSRSRGSGANVLTF. The DNA of the CDR3 is TGTGCCACCAGCAGATCCCGGGGCTCTGGGGCCAACGTCCTGACTTTC.

J is TRBJ1-2 and V is TRBV14, with 8 bases identical to TRBD1. The CDR3 runs 14 residues. The V gene's germline CDR1 is SGHDN and CDR2 FVKESK. V was pared by 4 bases and J by 6 bases, with 7 bases of the junction left unmatched. CDR3 residues: CASSPQLTGDGYTF. CDR3 in DNA: TGTGCCAGCAGCCCCCAACTGACAGGGGATGGCTACACCTTC.

This clone has more than one count but fewer than ten. J is TRBJ2-7 and V is TRBV7-9; TRBD1 matches at 7 bases. J lost 5 bases, V lost 4 bases, and 11 bases had no gene match. The V gene's germline CDR1 is SEHNR and CDR2 FQNEAQ (reference sequence). This CDR3 is built from 15 residues. Here the CDR3 reads CASSSPVKGGHEQYF. The CDR3, as DNA: TGTGCCAGCAGCTCCCCGGTGAAAGGGGGCCACGAGCAGTACTTC.

This clone has only one observation. The chain has TRBV7-8 and TRBJ2-7; TRBD1 agrees at 11 bases. This CDR3 contains 14 residues. The germline CDR1 and CDR2 sequences are SGHVS and FQNEAQ. Unmatched junction bases numbered 5, after V lost 5 bases and J lost 5 bases. DNA of the CDR3: TGTGCCAGCAGCCAGGACAGGGGGCCCCACGAGCAGTACTTC. Residues: CASSQDRGPHEQYF.

This clone was observed a handful of times. This chain connects TRBV14 to TRBJ1-1, with 8 positions matching TRBD1. The CDR3 runs to 18 residues. CDR1 and CDR2 from the germline V gene are SGHDN and FVKESK. Losses at the gene ends were 4 bases for V and 4 bases for J; bases not matched to a gene: 17. The CDR3 region is CASSPWGQGARLSTEAFF. Here the CDR3 DNA reads TGTGCCAGCAGCCCATGGGGCCAGGGGGCGCGATTGTCCACTGAAGCTTTCTTT.

With respect to this clone: In the same sample, other DNA sequences code for this CDR3. The chain uses TRBV6-5 and TRBJ2-5, with D possibly TRBD2 on 5 matching bases. Germline V gene lookup returns CDR1 MNHEY and CDR2 SVGAGI. Trimming took 6 bases from V and 5 from J, leaving 16 bases between them. This CDR3 has 14 residues. CDR3 sequence reads: CASRPGLAAETQYF. Written as DNA, the CDR3 is TGTGCCAGCAGACCCGGACTCGCCGCGGAGACCCAGTACTTC.

The rearrangement links TRBV30 to TRBJ1-1; the D gene is possibly TRBD1 (5 bases). The V end lost 6 bases, the J end lost 4 bases, and 12 bases lay between the germline ends. In germline, CDR1 is GTSNPN, CDR2 SVGIG (reference sequence). CDR3 length: 12 amino acids. The chain's CDR3 is CACVLGATEAFF. DNA for the CDR3: TGTGCCTGCGTCCTTGGGGCCACTGAAGCTTTCTTT.

The chain employs TRBV5-4 and TRBJ2-3; 9 nucleotides align to TRBD2. Germline assignment: CDR1 SGHNT and CDR2 YYREEE (reference sequence). This CDR3 is 15 amino acids long. J gave up 0 bases and V 4 bases, and 3 bases lay outside the gene matches. This chain's CDR3 is CASSGGGASTDTQYF. The CDR3 DNA sequence: TGTGCCAGCAGCGGCGGGGGGGCTAGCACAGATACGCAGTATTTT. The entire variable domain, with the rest obtained from reference TRBV5-4 and TRBJ2-3, is as follows: ETGVTQSPTHLIKTRGQQVTLRCSSQSGHNTVSWYQQALGQGPQFIFQYYREEENGRGNFPPRFSGLQFPNYSSELNVNALELDDSALYLCASSGGGASTDTQYFGPGTRLTVL.

The chain recombines TRBV28 with TRBJ2-1; TRBD2 agrees at 9 bases. J lost 8 bases, V lost 3 bases, and 11 bases had no gene match. Germline V lookup: CDR1 MDHEN, CDR2 SYDVKM. This CDR3 has 16 amino acids. The DNA for the CDR3 is TGTGCCAGCAGTTTTCTAGGGGCTAGCGGGGCTTATGAGCAGTTCTTC. Encoded protein: CASSFLGASGAYEQFF.

CDR3 region: CASSPQGTGDGYTF. CDR3 coding DNA: TGTGCCAGCTCACCACAGGGAACAGGCGATGGCTACACCTTC. The rearrangement uses TRBV18 and TRBJ1-2; a possible D gene is TRBD1 (5 bases). Trimming cost V 1 base and J 6 bases, with 12 bases left between them. Germline V gene data show CDR1 as KGHSH and CDR2 as LQKENI. This CDR3 comprises 14 residues.

V gene TRBV27 combines with J gene TRBJ2-7; 7 positions agree with TRBD1. Germline trimming cut 0 bases from V and 1 base from J; bases unmatched to any gene: 0. CDR3 length equals 14 residues. Germline loops: CDR1 MNHEY, CDR2 SMNVEV (reference sequence). CDR3 sequence reads: CASSLSGQSYEQYF. The DNA for the CDR3 is TGTGCCAGCAGTTTATCGGGACAGTCCTACGAGCAGTACTTC.

The gene calls are TRBV28 and TRBJ1-5, with D possibly being TRBD1 (5 bases). The germline V and J ends were trimmed by 0 bases and 4 bases, with 7 bases remaining between them. Germline V gives CDR1 MDHEN, CDR2 SYDVKM. The CDR3 loop spans 14 amino acids. The CDR3: CASSLWGGNQPQHF. CDR3 in DNA: TGTGCCAGCAGTTTATGGGGGGGGAATCAGCCCCAGCATTTT.